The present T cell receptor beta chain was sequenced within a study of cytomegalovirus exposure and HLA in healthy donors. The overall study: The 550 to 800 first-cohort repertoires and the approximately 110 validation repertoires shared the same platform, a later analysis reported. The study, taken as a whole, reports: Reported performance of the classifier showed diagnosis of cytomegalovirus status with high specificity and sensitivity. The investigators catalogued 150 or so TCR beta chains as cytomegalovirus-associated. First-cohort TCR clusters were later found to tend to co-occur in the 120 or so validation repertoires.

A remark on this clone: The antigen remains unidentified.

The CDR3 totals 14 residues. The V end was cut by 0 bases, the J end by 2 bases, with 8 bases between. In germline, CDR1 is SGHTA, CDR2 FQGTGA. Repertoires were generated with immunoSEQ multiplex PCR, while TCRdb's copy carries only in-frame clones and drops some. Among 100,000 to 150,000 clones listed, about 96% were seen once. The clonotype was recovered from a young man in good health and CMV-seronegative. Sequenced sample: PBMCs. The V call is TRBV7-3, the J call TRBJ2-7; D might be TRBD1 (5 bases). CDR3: CASSLTLGAYEQYF. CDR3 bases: TGTGCCAGCAGCTTAACGTTAGGGGCCTACGAGCAGTACTTC.